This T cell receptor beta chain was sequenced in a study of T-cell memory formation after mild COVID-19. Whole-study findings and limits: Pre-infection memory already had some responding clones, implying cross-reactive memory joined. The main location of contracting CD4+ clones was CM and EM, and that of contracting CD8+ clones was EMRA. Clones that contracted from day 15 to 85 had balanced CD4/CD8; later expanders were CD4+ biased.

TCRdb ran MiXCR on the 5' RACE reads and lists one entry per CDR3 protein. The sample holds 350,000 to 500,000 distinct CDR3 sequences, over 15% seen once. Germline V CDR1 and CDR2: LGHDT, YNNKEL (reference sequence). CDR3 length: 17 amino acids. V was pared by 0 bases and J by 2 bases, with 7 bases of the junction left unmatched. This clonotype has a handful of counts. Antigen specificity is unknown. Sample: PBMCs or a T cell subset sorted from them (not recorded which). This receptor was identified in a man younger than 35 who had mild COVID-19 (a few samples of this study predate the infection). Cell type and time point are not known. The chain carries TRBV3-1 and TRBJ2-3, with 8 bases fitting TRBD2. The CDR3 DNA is TGTGCCAGCAGCCAAGATTTTGCGGGGGGTCTCACAGATACGCAGTATTTT. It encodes CASSQDFAGGLTDTQYF.